The 10 T cell receptor beta chains presented below share a single source sample, sequenced in a study of T-cell reconstitution after alpha-beta-depleted transplantation in children. Preparation of the TCRbeta library involved a method that used unique molecular identifiers. TCRdb fed the PCR reads into MiXCR, producing one record per CDR3 protein. The table lists a few hundred thousand distinct CDR3 sequences, roughly an eighth of them singletons. Sequences were derived from PBMCs from the stem cell graft donor, sampled from the stem cell graft. Source of these receptors: a human donor who donated a stem cell graft to a child with combined immunodeficiency.

The CDR3 here is CASSPGLAGGGTQYF. CDR3 bases: TGCGCCAGCAGCCCGGGACTAGCGGGGGGCGGAACGCAGTATTTT. The chain couples TRBV4-3 to TRBJ2-3, with 15 bases fitting TRBD2. CDR3 length: 15 amino acids. Germline trimming cut 4 bases from V and 9 bases from J; bases unmatched to any gene: 5. Germline CDR1 and CDR2: LGHNA and YSLEER.

This clonotype occurred many times. This chain joins TRBV3-1 and TRBJ2-1; D is undetermined. This CDR3 contains 15 residues. V was pared by 0 bases and J by 0 bases, with 6 bases between. Germline V lookup: CDR1 LGHDT, CDR2 YNNKEL (reference sequence). The CDR3 sequence: CASSQDLSSYNEQFF. Written as DNA, the CDR3 is TGTGCCAGCAGCCAAGATCTGAGCTCCTACAATGAGCAGTTCTTC.

This clonotype was counted a few times. The V gene is TRBV6-5, the J gene TRBJ2-7; 8 nucleotides match TRBD1. V lost 4 bases to trimming and J lost 3 bases; unmatched junction nucleotides: 2. Germline assignment: CDR1 MNHEY and CDR2 SVGAGI. The CDR3 length is 13 residues. The CDR3 nucleotides read TGTGCCAGCAGTTGGACAGGGAACTACGAGCAGTACTTC. It codes for CASSWTGNYEQYF.

In this sample, this clonotype turned up once. This chain links TRBV5-6 with TRBJ2-2; 9 nucleotides align to TRBD1. Germline assignment: CDR1 SGHDT and CDR2 YYEEEE. This CDR3 comprises 16 residues. The V gene end was trimmed by 4 bases and the J gene end by 1 base; junction bases not matched to a gene: 5. CDR3 in amino acids: CASSTGTGKNTGELFF. CDR3 DNA: TGTGCCAGCAGCACCGGGACAGGGAAGAACACCGGGGAGCTGTTTTTT.

This clonotype was recorded a few times. V usage is TRBV2 and J usage is TRBJ2-7; D may match TRBD1 or TRBD2 (6 bases each). Trimming took off 4 bases at V and 4 bases at J, with 20 bases between the two ends. The CDR3 has 16 residues. CDR1 and CDR2 (germline): SNHLY, FYNNEI. CDR3 DNA sequence: TGTGCCAGCAGTGGGGGTCTGGGACGAGGGGGGTACGAGCAGTACTTC. Its translation is CASSGGLGRGGYEQYF. Using reference TRBV2 and TRBJ2-7 for the parts outside the CDR3, the full variable domain is EPEVTQTPSHQVTQMGQEVILRCVPISNHLYFYWYRQILGQKVEFLVSFYNNEISEKSEIFDDQFSVERPDGSNFTLKIRSTKLEDSAMYFCASSGGLGRGGYEQYFGPGTRLTVT.

This chain uses TRBV7-9 with TRBJ2-3; D not certain. Trimming took 5 bases from V and 5 from J, leaving 8 bases between them. The CDR3 totals 12 residues. CDR1 and CDR2 from the germline V gene are SEHNR and FQNEAQ (reference sequence). In DNA, the CDR3 is TGTGCCAGCAGCCGGTACTTAGATACGCAGTATTTT. Its protein product is CASSRYLDTQYF.

This clonotype was seen only a few times. The chain joins TRBV7-8 to TRBJ2-1; 8 positions agree with TRBD2. Losses at the gene ends were 1 base for V and 3 bases for J; bases not matched to a gene: 14. This CDR3 is 19 amino acids long. Germline V CDR1 and CDR2: SGHVS, FQNEAQ. CDR3 in DNA: TGTGCCAGCAGCTTAGGTGGAGGGCTAGCGGGTCGCTTCTACAATGAGCAGTTCTTC. It translates to CASSLGGGLAGRFYNEQFF.

This clonotype was observed a few times. The chain couples TRBV29-1 to TRBJ2-7, with D possibly matching TRBD2 (5 bases). Germline V gives CDR1 SQVTM, CDR2 ANQGSEA. The CDR3 has 15 amino acids. The ends were cut back, 0 bases at V and 0 bases at J, with 12 bases in the middle. The CDR3 coding sequence is TGCAGCGTTGAAGAGGAAACGGGAAACTCCTACGAGCAGTACTTC. Translating gives CSVEEETGNSYEQYF.

The chain employs TRBV29-1 and TRBJ2-1; 8 nucleotides agree with TRBD2. Per the germline V gene, CDR1 is SQVTM and CDR2 is ANQGSEA. The CDR3 covers 13 residues. V lost 4 bases, J lost 4 bases, and 3 bases stayed unmatched. CDR3 DNA sequence: TGCAGCGTTGTGCGGGGGGAGTACAATGAGCAGTTCTTC. Translation: CSVVRGEYNEQFF.

A few counts support this clonotype. The V gene is TRBV29-1, the J gene TRBJ2-5; 12 bases map to TRBD2. The germline gives CDR1 SQVTM, CDR2 ANQGSEA. The CDR3 runs 16 residues. V lost 3 bases to trimming and J lost 0 bases; unmatched junction nucleotides: 5. In DNA, the CDR3 is TGCAGCGTTGACTCAGGACTAGCGGGGAACCAAGAGACCCAGTACTTC. It codes for CSVDSGLAGNQETQYF.